This record looks at one TCR beta chain sequence and its context. As handled by the study authors: Reference gene primer amplification in the assay estimated nucleated cell counts. TCRdb keeps only in-frame clones here, not all; method: immunoSEQ multiplex PCR. D and trimming come from the DNA, and the V and J calls and clone size come from that table. This sample carries approximately 320,000 clones, approximately 85% of them seen once, and the ten largest clones take more than 6%. The record originates from a study of blood T cell repertoires in COVID-19. Study details: Collection of acute and convalescent COVID-19 samples took place in the United States, Italy and Spain.

Looked up from germline, CDR1 is WNHNN and CDR2 is SYGVQD (reference sequence). V lost 0 bases to trimming and J lost 3 bases; unmatched junction nucleotides: 5. The CDR3 has 15 amino acids. The material sequenced was peripheral blood. This rearrangement joins TRBV10-1 to TRBJ2-7; 7 positions match TRBD2. This sequence was found in a human donor in a cohort sampled during active COVID-19. CDR3 amino acids: CASSESSGGGYEQYF. The CDR3 nucleotides are TGCGCCAGCAGTGAGTCTTCTGGGGGGGGCTACGAGCAGTACTTC.